The next 18 T cell receptor beta chains were all read from a single sample in a study of molecular identifiers for immune sequencing clone quantification (dated 2018 in TCRdb). The library was made by PCR. These reads were obtained on a NextSeq 500. The public reads were run again by TCRdb, first through fastp at Q25 and then through MiXCR, and only productive beta chains were kept. Identical CDR3 proteins give one entry, which carries the most common genes and DNA. This sample comprises some 680,000 distinct CDR3 sequences, over 25% of them detected only once. About 0.78% of the sample lies in the top ten. Specimen: naive CD8+ T cells from blood, with Jurkat cell RNA spiked in. The cell subset or site label, as the study defines it: FACS-sorted CD8+CD4-CCR7+CD45RA+ naive T cells. Source of these receptors: a human donor in good health. Some libraries in this study had Jurkat cell RNA spiked in.

The table lists this clonotype with a few counts. V gene TRBV5-6 combines with J gene TRBJ1-5, with D unclear. The CDR3 covers 18 residues. The ends were cut back, 0 bases at V and 0 bases at J, with 16 bases in the middle. CDR1 and CDR2 (germline): SGHDT, YYEEEE. The CDR3 region has the DNA TGTGCCAGCAGCTTGGCGGTGTACACCCCGGGTAGCAATCAGCCCCAGCATTTT. Translation gives CASSLAVYTPGSNQPQHF.

This clonotype was seen many times. V gene TRBV21-1 combines with J gene TRBJ1-2. TRBV21-1 corresponds to a pseudogene. The CDR3 is made up of 13 amino acids. The CDR3 loop is CASSKSRYYGYTF. The CDR3 bases are TGTGCCAGCAGCAAGTCCAGATACTATGGCTACACCTTC.

V is TRBV27 and J is TRBJ1-1, with D tentatively TRBD1 (5 bases). This CDR3 spans 12 amino acids. The ends were cut back, 5 bases at V and 11 bases at J, with 15 bases in the middle. Germline V gene sequence: CDR1 MNHEY, CDR2 SMNVEV (reference sequence). CDR3 nucleotide sequence: TGTGCCAGCAGTCCCCCGGGACCGTGGGCTTTCTTT. Protein product: CASSPPGPWAFF.

Only a few counts were recorded for this clonotype. DNA for the CDR3: TGTGCCACCAGCAGAGTTGACACTTCTGGGGCCAACGTCCTGACTTTC. Protein sequence: CATSRVDTSGANVLTF. The V call is TRBV15, the J call TRBJ2-6, with D unresolved. The CDR3 is made up of 16 amino acids. Trimming stripped 1 base from V and 1 base from J, with 8 bases between. From germline, CDR1 is LNHNV and CDR2 YYDKDF (reference sequence).

About this clonotype: A junction end diverges from the germline sequence, so it may reflect a read error. The chain combines TRBV4-2 with TRBJ1-3; 7 bases are a match to TRBD1. The CDR3 has 17 residues. Per germline, CDR1 LGHNA and CDR2 YNFKEQ. CDR3 DNA sequence: TGTGCCAGCTGCCATGACGAAGGGGACAGCTCTGGAAACACCATATATTTT. This encodes CASCHDEGDSSGNTIYF.

In this sample, this clonotype turned up a few times. This chain links TRBV4-1 with TRBJ2-3; 7 positions agree with TRBD1. The junction had 5 bases not matched to a gene; V was cut back by 1 base and J by 4 bases. This CDR3 region has 15 residues. Germline V gene sequence: CDR1 MGHRA, CDR2 YSYEKL. CDR3 nucleotides: TGCGCCAGCAGCCAAGGGGCAGGGGGTGCAGATACGCAGTATTTT. Protein sequence: CASSQGAGGADTQYF.

CDR3 in DNA: TGTGCCAGCAGCCAATTAAACGGACTAGCGGGGGCCACAGATACGCAGTATTTT. This sequence encodes CASSQLNGLAGATDTQYF. The V gene is TRBV5-6, the J gene TRBJ2-3, with 13 nucleotides matching TRBD2. This CDR3 contains 18 residues. The germline CDR1 and CDR2 sequences are SGHDT and YYEEEE. Trimming at V came to 4 bases and at J to 2 bases, leaving 10 bases not matched to a gene.

This clonotype showed up many times. The chain joins TRBV12-3 or TRBV12-4 to TRBJ1-1, with D unclear. This CDR3 is 17 amino acids long. V lost 2 bases and J 4 bases, leaving 20 bases between the germline ends. The DNA of the CDR3 is TGTGCCAGCAGTTTATCTTACAACATTGTTGTGTCCACTGAAGCTTTCTTT. Its translation is CASSLSYNIVVSTEAFF.

This clonotype appeared a few times. The CDR3 bases are TGTGCCAGCAGTTCGACAGGGGGCCTCCGTATCGAGCAGTTCTTC. Translation gives CASSSTGGLRIEQFF. The rearrangement uses TRBV27 and TRBJ2-1, with TRBD1 matching 10 bases. This CDR3 has 15 residues. V shed 4 bases, J shed 10 bases, and the junction held 10 bases outside the gene matches. Germline CDR1 MNHEY, CDR2 SMNVEV (reference sequence).

The chain is built from TRBV5-1 and TRBJ2-7; TRBD1 is a possible D gene (6 bases). The CDR3 totals 14 residues. Germline V lookup: CDR1 SGHRS, CDR2 YFSETQ. V lost 2 bases, J lost 1 base, and 10 bases lay in between. The CDR3 sequence is CASSLWQGSYEQYF. The CDR3 DNA is TGCGCCAGCAGCTTATGGCAGGGGTCCTACGAGCAGTACTTC. The full variable domain, rest sourced from reference TRBV5-1 and TRBJ2-7, is KAGVTQTPRYLIKTRGQQVTLSCSPISGHRSVSWYQQTPGQGLQFLFEYFSETQRNKGNFPGRFSGRQFSNSRSEMNVSTLELGDSALYLCASSLWQGSYEQYFGPGTRLTVT.

The V call is TRBV5-8, the J call TRBJ1-2; no clear D. The CDR3 extends over 16 amino acids. Germline assignment: CDR1 SGHTS and CDR2 YDEGEE. The V end was cut by 2 bases, the J end by 4 bases, with 18 bases between. CDR3 sequence (DNA): TGTGCCAGCAGCTTAACCTACAGCCCCCACCCCTATGGCTACACCTTC. It specifies CASSLTYSPHPYGYTF.

This clonotype came up a few times. The rearrangement joins TRBV15 to TRBJ1-3; D unclear. The CDR3 totals 16 residues. The germline V and J ends were trimmed by 2 bases and 1 base, with 12 bases remaining between them. Germline assignment: CDR1 LNHNV and CDR2 YYDKDF (reference sequence). CDR3 nucleotides: TGTGCCACCAGCAGACTTGATTGGGAGTCTGGAAACACCATATATTTT. It is translated as CATSRLDWESGNTIYF.

This clonotype occurred a few times. The genes are TRBV3-1 and TRBJ2-1; 10 bases match TRBD2. The germline CDR1 and CDR2 sequences are LGHDT and YNNKEL (reference sequence). After removal of 4 bases from V and 7 bases from J, the junction contained 10 bases not matched to a gene. The CDR3 runs 16 residues. CDR3 region: CASSLNPGLASNEQFF. The CDR3 region has the DNA TGTGCCAGCAGCCTAAACCCGGGACTAGCGTCGAATGAGCAGTTCTTC.

This clonotype appeared a few times. The gene calls are TRBV6-1 and TRBJ2-7; a weak D match, TRBD1 (6 bases). This CDR3 contains 15 residues. The ends were cut back, 5 bases at V and 4 bases at J, with 18 bases in the middle. Germline CDR1 is MNHNS and CDR2 is SASEGT. DNA of the CDR3: TGTGCCAGCAGTACACAGGGTTTCCCGTCTTACGAGCAGTACTTC. Protein: CASSTQGFPSYEQYF.

A remark on this clonotype: This may be a read error, as it is one base from a much larger clone. V usage is TRBV20-1 and J usage is TRBJ2-3; weak D call: TRBD2 (7 bases). The V and J ends lost 3 bases and 5 bases respectively, with 21 bases between them. The CDR3 contains 16 residues. The germline gives CDR1 DFQATT, CDR2 SNEGSKA (reference sequence). CDR3 in DNA: TGCAGTGCTAGCGTCAGAGGGGGAGGGCCGGTAGATACGCAGTATTTT. This gives the protein CSASVRGGGPVDTQYF.

This clonotype was found many times. CDR3 loop: CASSTDWDTQETQYF. In nucleotides, the CDR3 is TGTGCCAGCAGCACCGACTGGGACACCCAAGAGACCCAGTACTTC. The rearrangement links TRBV28 to TRBJ2-5, with a weak D call TRBD1 (6 bases). Germline V gene lookup returns CDR1 MDHEN and CDR2 SYDVKM. CDR3 length: 15 amino acids. V was clipped by 6 bases and J by 1 base, with 15 bases between them.

This clonotype has more than one count but fewer than ten. V and J are TRBV6-5 and TRBJ2-5, with 7 bases identical to TRBD2. This CDR3 region has 14 residues. J gave up 2 bases and V 7 bases, and 7 bases lay outside the gene matches. Per the germline V gene, CDR1 is MNHEY and CDR2 is SVGAGI. In DNA form, the CDR3 reads TGTGCCAGCACCCCCCTGGGGGGGCAAGAGACCCAGTACTTC. Protein product: CASTPLGGQETQYF.

Concerning this clonotype itself: Just one base apart from a much larger clone, this may be a read error. V gene TRBV6-2 or TRBV6-3 combines with J gene TRBJ2-5, with TRBD2 identical over 8 bases. CDR3 size: 16 residues. The germline V gene encodes CDR1 MNHEY and CDR2 SVGEGT. The CDR3 protein is CANSSAGVSSEETQYF. As DNA, the CDR3 is TGTGCCAACAGTTCAGCGGGGGTCAGTTCGGAAGAGACCCAGTACTTC.